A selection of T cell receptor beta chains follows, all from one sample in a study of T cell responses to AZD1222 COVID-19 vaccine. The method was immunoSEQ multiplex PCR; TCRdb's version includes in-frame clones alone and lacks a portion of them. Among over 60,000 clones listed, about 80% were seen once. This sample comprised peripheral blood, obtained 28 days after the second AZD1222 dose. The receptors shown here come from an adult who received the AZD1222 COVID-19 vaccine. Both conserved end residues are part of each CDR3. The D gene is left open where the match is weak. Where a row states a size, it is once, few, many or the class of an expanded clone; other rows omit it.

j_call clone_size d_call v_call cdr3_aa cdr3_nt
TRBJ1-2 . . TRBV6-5 CASSPDSAYGYTF TGTGCCAGCAGTCCCGACAGCGCCTATGGCTACACCTTC
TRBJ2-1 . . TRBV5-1 CASSLVASYYEQFF TGCGCCAGCAGCTTGGTGGCTAGCTATTATGAGCAGTTCTTC
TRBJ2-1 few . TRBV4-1 CASSQSPVFVNEQFF TGCGCCAGCAGCCAAAGTCCCGTTTTCGTTAATGAGCAGTTCTTC
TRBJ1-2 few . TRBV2 CASNPRTVERGAGYGYTF TGTGCCAGCAACCCTCGAACAGTCGAGAGGGGGGCAGGCTATGGCTACACCTTC
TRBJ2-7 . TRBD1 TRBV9 CASSPGGTFYEQYF TGTGCCAGCAGCCCAGGGGGCACTTTCTACGAGCAGTACTTC
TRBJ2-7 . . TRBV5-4 CASSPLIGGSISYEQYF TGTGCCAGCAGCCCGTTGATCGGGGGTTCCATCTCCTACGAGCAGTACTTC
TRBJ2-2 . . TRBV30 CAWSWDPGELFF TGTGCCTGGAGTTGGGATCCCGGGGAGCTGTTTTTT
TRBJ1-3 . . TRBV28 CASSLPGAELSGNTIYF TGTGCCAGCAGTTTACCCGGGGCCGAACTCTCTGGAAACACCATATATTTT
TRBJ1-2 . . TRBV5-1 CASSLEMGGGYTF TGCGCCAGCAGCTTGGAGATGGGGGGTGGCTACACCTTC
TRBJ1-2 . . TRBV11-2 CASSSDSSVYGYTF TGTGCCAGCAGCTCCGACAGCAGTGTCTATGGCTACACCTTC